What follows are 17 T cell receptor beta chains derived from one specimen sequenced in a study of OX40 agonist ivuxolimab in advanced cancers. The repertoire was sequenced with immunoSEQ multiplex PCR; TCRdb's copy has only in-frame clones and lacks some. The sample lists tens of thousands of clones; roughly 84% were seen once. The input for sequencing was CD4+ or CD8+ T cells sorted from blood, taken in a trial of the OX40 agonist ivuxolimab. Receptors originate from an adult with an advanced solid tumor such as melanoma, head and neck, liver or kidney cancer.

The J gene is TRBJ2-5, the V gene TRBV5-1, with 10 bases identical to TRBD2. V lost 6 bases to trimming and J lost 2 bases; unmatched junction nucleotides: 4. CDR1 is SGHRS, CDR2 YFSETQ, per germline. The CDR3 consists of 14 residues. CDR3 region: CASNPSGGQETQYF. In DNA, the CDR3 is TGCGCCAGCAACCCTAGCGGGGGTCAAGAGACCCAGTACTTC.

CDR3: CASSEMGLKGLSSGNTIYF. For the CDR3, the DNA is TGTGCCAGCAGTGAAATGGGGCTGAAAGGTCTCAGCTCTGGAAACACCATATATTTT. V is TRBV6-1 and J is TRBJ1-3, with D tentatively TRBD1 (5 bases). The V gene's germline CDR1 is MNHNS and CDR2 SASEGT. The CDR3 is 19 residues long. V was pared by 2 bases and J by 0 bases, with 20 bases between.

The chain carries TRBV7-2 and TRBJ2-2; no clear D gene. Between the trimmed V and J ends, which lost 2 bases and 5 bases, there was a span of 6 bases. The CDR3 has 13 amino acids. Germline V gene data show CDR1 as SGHTA and CDR2 as FQGNSA. The CDR3 nucleotides read TGTGCCAGCAGCTTATTCCCGACCGGGGAGCTGTTTTTT. Its protein is CASSLFPTGELFF.

This clone was detected only a few times. The CDR3 spells CASSRGGAQETQYF. CDR3 sequence (DNA): TGTGCCAGCAGCCGGGGGGGGGCCCAAGAGACCCAGTACTTC. This sequence joins TRBV28 and TRBJ2-5, with TRBD2 matching 8 bases. Losses at the gene ends were 6 bases for V and 1 base for J; bases not matched to a gene: 4. This CDR3 region has 14 residues. Germline values: CDR1 MDHEN, CDR2 SYDVKM.

The chain recombines TRBV2 with TRBJ2-2; D gene unclear. Trimming removed 2 bases at V and 6 bases at J, with 10 bases between. The germline CDR1 and CDR2 sequences are SNHLY and FYNNEI. The CDR3 covers 14 residues. CDR3 residues: CASSENGVAGELFF. For the CDR3, the DNA is TGTGCCAGCAGTGAAAATGGTGTGGCCGGGGAGCTGTTTTTT.

CDR3 coding DNA: TGTGCCAGTAGTCGAGGGGAGTACGAGCAGTACTTC. Encoded protein: CASSRGEYEQYF. The chain carries TRBV19 and TRBJ2-7; TRBD1 or TRBD2 may be the D gene (5 bases each). CDR1 is LNHDA, CDR2 SQIVND, per germline (reference sequence). V was clipped by 5 bases and J by 4 bases, with 9 bases between them. The CDR3 length is 12 residues.

The chain links TRBV5-1 to TRBJ2-5, with TRBD2 identical over 8 bases. There are 14 residues in the CDR3. CDR1 is SGHRS, CDR2 YFSETQ, per germline. With V trimmed by 3 bases and J by 2 bases, 3 bases remained unmatched. DNA of the CDR3: TGCGCCAGCAGCTGGGGACTAGTGCAAGAGACCCAGTACTTC. This translates into CASSWGLVQETQYF.

The genes are TRBV19 and TRBJ1-2; D possibly corresponds to TRBD1 (5 bases). The CDR3 loop spans 15 amino acids. V was trimmed by 3 bases and J by 8 bases, leaving 19 bases between them. Germline assignment: CDR1 LNHDA and CDR2 SQIVND (reference sequence). In nucleotides, the CDR3 is TGTGCCAGTAGTATCGATCAACGGGCCGGGGCCGGCTACACCTTC. This gives the protein CASSIDQRAGAGYTF.

As concerns this clone: This sample also contains other DNA sequences that code for the same CDR3. The chain carries TRBV4-1 and TRBJ1-3; weak D call: TRBD1 (5 bases). The CDR3 runs to 16 residues. V was pared by 0 bases and J by 4 bases, with 13 bases between. The germline gives CDR1 MGHRA, CDR2 YSYEKL. In DNA, the CDR3 is TGCGCCAGCAGCCAAGATAGCAGGGTTAGGGGAAACACCATATATTTT. It translates to CASSQDSRVRGNTIYF.

J is TRBJ1-1 and V is TRBV2; 8 bases align to TRBD1. V dropped 7 bases and J dropped 4; count of bases not matched to a gene: 8. Per the germline V gene, CDR1 is SNHLY and CDR2 is FYNNEI. The CDR3 has 14 amino acids. This chain's CDR3 is CASNTGGGGTEAFF. CDR3 in DNA: TGTGCCAGCAACACAGGGGGAGGGGGCACTGAAGCTTTCTTT.

The chain carries TRBV6-5 and TRBJ1-1; 7 bases are a match to TRBD1. The germline V gene has CDR1 MNHEY and CDR2 SVGAGI. The junction had 6 bases not matched to a gene; V was cut back by 5 bases and J by 0 bases. The CDR3 covers 15 residues. CDR3 sequence: CASSQTQGMNTEAFF. The CDR3 DNA reads as TGTGCCAGCAGTCAAACACAGGGGATGAACACTGAAGCTTTCTTT.

The rearrangement joins TRBV5-4 to TRBJ1-6, with D unclear. Trimming removed 3 bases from V and 7 bases from J, with 11 bases in between. From germline, CDR1 is SGHNT and CDR2 YYREEE (reference sequence). This CDR3 is built from 14 residues. The CDR3 DNA reads as TGTGCCAGCAGCTCCGAGATTCCCAATTCACCCCTCCACTTT. Translation gives CASSSEIPNSPLHF. Filled out from reference TRBV5-4 and TRBJ1-6, the complete variable domain reads ETGVTQSPTHLIKTRGQQVTLRCSSQSGHNTVSWYQQALGQGPQFIFQYYREEENGRGNFPPRFSGLQFPNYSSELNVNALELDDSALYLCASSSEIPNSPLHFGNGTRLTVT.

The chain combines TRBV29-1 with TRBJ1-5; 7 bases line up with TRBD1. V shed 7 bases, J shed 2 bases, and the junction held 11 bases outside the gene matches. Per the germline V gene, CDR1 is SQVTM and CDR2 is ANQGSEA. The CDR3 is made up of 15 amino acids. In DNA form, the CDR3 reads TGCAGCGCCTGCGAGGGGGCAGTTGGCAATCAGCCCCAGCATTTT. Translating gives CSACEGAVGNQPQHF.

The chain carries TRBV18 and TRBJ2-5, with 12 bases aligning to TRBD2. Germline trimming cut 3 bases from V and 4 bases from J; bases unmatched to any gene: 6. Per germline, CDR1 KGHSH and CDR2 LQKENI. This CDR3 is built from 16 residues. The CDR3 DNA sequence: TGTGCCAGCTCACCGCCTGGACTAGCGGGAAGAGAGACCCAGTACTTC. This translates into CASSPPGLAGRETQYF.

This rearrangement joins TRBV10-1 to TRBJ1-6; D gene uncertain. This CDR3 spans 13 amino acids. Germline assignment: CDR1 WNHNN and CDR2 SYGVQD (reference sequence). The germline V and J ends were trimmed by 3 bases and 9 bases, with 9 bases remaining between them. CDR3 nucleotide sequence: TGCGCCAGCAGTGATGTGAAGGGTTCACCCCTCCACTTT. Protein: CASSDVKGSPLHF.

This chain joins TRBV5-1 and TRBJ1-2; maybe TRBD1 (5 bases). Germline V lookup: CDR1 SGHRS, CDR2 YFSETQ. The CDR3 runs 10 residues. DNA of the CDR3: TGCGCGAAGCGGCGGGGCGGCTACACCTTC. Protein: CAKRRGGYTF.

This chain links TRBV4-1 with TRBJ1-2; weak D call: TRBD1 (5 bases). The CDR3 totals 15 residues. Germline-derived CDR1 and CDR2 are MGHRA and YSYEKL. V gave up 0 bases and J gave up 8 bases, with 16 bases separating them. CDR3 protein: CASSQEGQGQGGYTF. The CDR3 DNA is TGCGCCAGCAGCCAAGAAGGGCAGGGTCAAGGCGGCTACACCTTC.